This T cell receptor (beta chain) was profiled in a study of T cell responses to AZD1222 COVID-19 vaccine (dated by TCRdb to about 2021). As for the study more broadly: A total of 233 trial participants underwent TCR sequencing, of whom nearly 210 received two doses of AZD1222 and some 26 received two doses of the MenACWY control vaccine. Enrollment into the trials was organized by age into subgroups of 18-55, 56-69 and 70-plus years, and those subgroups contained 148, 28 and 57 TCR-sequenced participants, respectively.

With regard to this clone: This receptor's antigen is unknown. No base-level quality is on record; no much larger clone is a single base apart.

Reading the germline V gene (reference sequence) gives CDR1 LGHDT and CDR2 YNNKEL. Trimming at the junction amounts to 1 base on V and 10 bases on J, and the germline ends lie 11 bases apart. Taken from cysteine to phenylalanine, the CDR3 has 14 residues. Kept here is only the CDR3 DNA, which spans 42 bases and is read in frame from base 1. In light of the paper, this sample's time point label describes: about 28 days (+/-7) after the second vaccine dose. AZD1222 recipients whose second dose came at about 4 weeks and those whose second dose came at about 12 weeks were combined into one group, since spike-specific TCR depth and breadth did not differ between the two schedules. Samples from vaccinated people were obtained from the UK trials COV001 and COV002, which included a single-blind randomized controlled phase 2/3 trial of AZD1222 (ChAdOx1 nCoV-19) in healthy adults. Trial participant PBMC samples were collected at day 0 and day 28 after the second dose for TCRbeta chain sequencing.

The CDR3 regions of human TCRbeta chains were subjected to immunosequencing. The paper's data handling went like this. TCRs in the repertoires were matched against a reference library of SARS-CoV-2-specific TCRs that had been generated with the MIRA antigen-specificity platform. Breadth was defined as the fraction of unique TCRs that were SARS-CoV-2-associated. Depth was defined as the fraction of total T cells that were SARS-CoV-2-associated. Using the MIRA data, every spike-specific TCR was mapped to the spike region that the TCR reacted to and assigned to either a CD4 or a CD8 class. Log10-transformed breadth and depth values were compared by one-way ANOVA with Sidak's multiple comparisons tests. The source is immuneACCESS, and TCRdb retained only in-frame sequences with V and J called. Part of the clones is not carried over; for the studies checked, unresolved V genes explain less than half of this, and the remainder is unexplained. The V and J calls and the clone size are those of that table, but D and trimming were determined from the DNA. This sample has more than 80,000 clones in its table, and approximately 83% of those were observed once. The top ten clones comprise 9% to 14% of the sample.

Study-level results and caveats: Nearly half of unique spike-specific TCRs reportedly recognized epitopes outside regions mutated in the B.1.351 and B.1.1.7 variants. After two AZD1222 doses, both the breadth and the depth of spike-specific TCRs were significantly higher than at day 0 and than in MenACWY recipients. Because no samples from the day 14 peak response were available, repertoires could be characterized only after the peak T cell response. Vaccine-associated CD4 TCRs spanned the whole spike protein, with dominant responses in regions 160-218 and 743-854. Participants were mostly white British and included more females than males, and it was suggested by the authors that clonal diversity may have been underestimated. Conclusions about previously exposed vaccinees are limited, since just five to seven AZD1222 recipients were seropositive for SARS-CoV-2 at baseline. In the small 56-69-year group, the increase in depth fell short of significance, most likely because of low power.

This sample comprised peripheral blood, obtained 28 days after the second AZD1222 dose. In this chain, TRBV3-1 (or the pseudogene TRBV3-2) is recombined with TRBJ1-6, and TRBD1 may be the D gene, going by 5 matching bases. The sequence was collected from an adult who received the AZD1222 COVID-19 vaccine. At the DNA level, the sequence is TGTGCCAGCAGCCAAGTGCAGGGAAGATCACCCCTCCACTTT. Its product reads: CASSQVQGRSPLHF.